A selection of T cell receptor beta chains follows, all from one sample in a study of patients and donors after allogeneic stem cell transplantation. TCRdb fed the RT-PCR reads into MiXCR, producing one record per CDR3 protein. The repertoire has over 30,000 distinct CDR3 sequences, about two fifths of them found once; the top ten carry over 60%. The specimen sequenced was blood, either unsorted or a sorted T cell fraction (not recorded which). The receptor source for this set is a human donor who was either an allogeneic HSCT recipient or a stem cell or donor lymphocyte infusion donor (not recorded which). It is not recorded whose cells these are; they may come from a transplant donor. Both conserved end residues are part of each CDR3. Fields, in order: CDR3 protein, CDR3 DNA, CDR3 length, V gene, D gene, J gene, clone size. A D gene is named only where the DNA matches it firmly. Size is omitted from some rows. Given values are once, few, many or a class for expanded clones.

CDR3aa: CASSAHLTDTQYF
CDR3nt: TGTGCCAGCAGCGCCCACTTGACAGATACGCAGTATTTT
len: 13
v_gene: TRBV6-2/TRBV6-3
d_gene: NA
j_gene: TRBJ2-3
abundance: many

CDR3aa: CASSLGDYGYTF
CDR3nt: TGTGCCAGCAGCTTGGGGGACTATGGCTACACCTTC
len: 12
v_gene: TRBV5-6
d_gene: NA
j_gene: TRBJ1-2
abundance: NA

CDR3aa: CSARRVAGEFTDTQYF
CDR3nt: TGCAGTGCTAGAAGGGTAGCGGGGGAGTTCACAGATACGCAGTATTTT
len: 16
v_gene: TRBV20-1
d_gene: TRBD2
j_gene: TRBJ2-3
abundance: medium-sized

CDR3aa: CASSLRQGGDYGYTF
CDR3nt: TGTGCCAGCAGTTTGCGACAGGGAGGAGACTATGGCTACACCTTC
len: 15
v_gene: TRBV12-3/TRBV12-4
d_gene: TRBD1
j_gene: TRBJ1-2
abundance: NA

CDR3aa: CASSQVGFSGNTIYF
CDR3nt: TGCGCCAGCAGCCAAGTGGGTTTCTCTGGAAACACCATATATTTT
len: 15
v_gene: TRBV4-3
d_gene: NA
j_gene: TRBJ1-3
abundance: NA

CDR3aa: CSGDDGNTEAFF
CDR3nt: TGCAGTGGGGACGATGGGAACACTGAAGCTTTCTTT
len: 12
v_gene: TRBV20-1
d_gene: NA
j_gene: TRBJ1-1
abundance: NA

CDR3aa: CAISEPWGETQYF
CDR3nt: TGTGCCATCAGTGAGCCTTGGGGGGAGACCCAGTACTTC
len: 13
v_gene: TRBV10-3
d_gene: NA
j_gene: TRBJ2-5
abundance: few

CDR3aa: CASSFGLNTEAFF
CDR3nt: TGTGCCAGCAGTTTCGGGTTGAACACTGAAGCTTTCTTT
len: 13
v_gene: TRBV12-3/TRBV12-4
d_gene: NA
j_gene: TRBJ1-1
abundance: NA

CDR3aa: CAGTNGNTEAFF
CDR3nt: TGTGCCGGCACAAACGGGAACACTGAAGCTTTCTTT
len: 12
v_gene: TRBV10-3
d_gene: NA
j_gene: TRBJ1-1
abundance: few

CDR3aa: CSATGARGTGELFF
CDR3nt: TGCAGTGCAACAGGGGCCCGGGGGACCGGGGAGCTGTTTTTT
len: 14
v_gene: TRBV20-1
d_gene: NA
j_gene: TRBJ2-2
abundance: NA

CDR3aa: CASSLVGLANEQFF
CDR3nt: TGTGCCAGCAGCTTGGTCGGACTAGCGAATGAGCAGTTCTTC
len: 14
v_gene: TRBV5-4
d_gene: TRBD2
j_gene: TRBJ2-1
abundance: NA

CDR3aa: CASSLLLAGDTQYF
CDR3nt: TGTGCCAGCAGCCTCCTCTTAGCGGGGGATACGCAGTATTTT
len: 14
v_gene: TRBV7-3
d_gene: TRBD2
j_gene: TRBJ2-3
abundance: NA

CDR3aa: CASSESGSGRWNEQFF
CDR3nt: TGTGCCAGCAGTGAATCGGGTAGCGGGAGATGGAATGAGCAGTTCTTC
len: 16
v_gene: TRBV25-1
d_gene: TRBD2
j_gene: TRBJ2-1
abundance: NA

CDR3aa: CASSSGPGNQPQHF
CDR3nt: TGTGCCAGCAGCTCAGGGCCGGGAAATCAGCCCCAGCATTTT
len: 14
v_gene: TRBV7-9
d_gene: NA
j_gene: TRBJ1-5
abundance: many

CDR3aa: CSASPTSTVSEQYF
CDR3nt: TGCAGTGCTAGTCCAACTAGTACAGTATCCGAGCAGTACTTC
len: 14
v_gene: TRBV20-1
d_gene: NA
j_gene: TRBJ2-7
abundance: NA

CDR3aa: CASSQAHRGITEAFF
CDR3nt: TGCGCCAGCAGCCAAGCGCACAGGGGTATAACTGAAGCTTTCTTT
len: 15
v_gene: TRBV4-1
d_gene: TRBD1
j_gene: TRBJ1-1
abundance: NA

CDR3aa: CASQGLNTEAFF
CDR3nt: TGCGCCAGCCAGGGTTTGAACACTGAAGCTTTCTTT
len: 12
v_gene: TRBV10-1
d_gene: NA
j_gene: TRBJ1-1
abundance: NA

CDR3aa: CASSLEQGLSNQPQHF
CDR3nt: TGTGCCAGCAGTTTAGAACAGGGGTTAAGCAATCAGCCCCAGCATTTT
len: 16
v_gene: TRBV12-3/TRBV12-4
d_gene: TRBD1
j_gene: TRBJ1-5
abundance: many

CDR3aa: CASSLGDRRNTIYF
CDR3nt: TGTGCCAGCAGCTTAGGCGACAGGAGGAACACCATATATTTT
len: 14
v_gene: TRBV7-2
d_gene: NA
j_gene: TRBJ1-3
abundance: few

CDR3aa: CSVGIQGAADEQYF
CDR3nt: TGCAGCGTTGGTATACAGGGGGCAGCGGACGAGCAGTACTTC
len: 14
v_gene: TRBV29-1
d_gene: TRBD1
j_gene: TRBJ2-7
abundance: NA

CDR3aa: CSASRYPNTEAFF
CDR3nt: TGCAGTGCTAGTCGGTATCCGAACACTGAAGCTTTCTTT
len: 13
v_gene: TRBV20-1
d_gene: NA
j_gene: TRBJ1-1
abundance: NA

CDR3aa: CASSIPRTRHEQFF
CDR3nt: TGTGCCAGCAGCATCCCGCGGACCCGGCATGAGCAGTTCTTC
len: 14
v_gene: TRBV7-9
d_gene: NA
j_gene: TRBJ2-1
abundance: few

CDR3aa: CSVDPQSTGELFF
CDR3nt: TGCAGCGTTGACCCTCAGAGCACCGGGGAGCTGTTTTTT
len: 13
v_gene: TRBV29-1
d_gene: NA
j_gene: TRBJ2-2
abundance: few

CDR3aa: CSASLHEQFF
CDR3nt: TGCAGTGCTAGCCTTCATGAGCAGTTCTTC
len: 10
v_gene: TRBV20-1
d_gene: NA
j_gene: TRBJ2-1
abundance: NA

CDR3aa: CASSPTRLYTGELFF
CDR3nt: TGTGCCAGCAGTCCTACGCGACTTTACACCGGGGAGCTGTTTTTT
len: 15
v_gene: TRBV6-2/TRBV6-3
d_gene: NA
j_gene: TRBJ2-2
abundance: NA

CDR3aa: CASSYSGQWDEQYF
CDR3nt: TGTGCCAGCAGTTACTCGGGACAGTGGGACGAGCAGTACTTC
len: 14
v_gene: TRBV6-6
d_gene: TRBD1
j_gene: TRBJ2-7
abundance: few

CDR3aa: CASSLLLAGGPDTQYF
CDR3nt: TGCGCCAGCAGCTTGCTACTAGCGGGGGGGCCAGATACGCAGTATTTT
len: 16
v_gene: TRBV5-1
d_gene: TRBD2
j_gene: TRBJ2-3
abundance: NA

CDR3aa: CSAIRKLSSYNSPLHF
CDR3nt: TGCAGTGCTATCAGGAAACTGAGCTCCTATAATTCACCCCTCCACTTT
len: 16
v_gene: TRBV20-1
d_gene: NA
j_gene: TRBJ1-6
abundance: few

CDR3aa: CASSLLTDGYGYTF
CDR3nt: TGTGCCAGCAGCCTTCTCACGGACGGCTATGGCTACACCTTC
len: 14
v_gene: TRBV7-6
d_gene: NA
j_gene: TRBJ1-2
abundance: NA

CDR3aa: CSAGTGTYEQYF
CDR3nt: TGCAGCGCCGGGACAGGGACCTACGAGCAGTACTTC
len: 12
v_gene: TRBV20-1
d_gene: TRBD1
j_gene: TRBJ2-7
abundance: NA

CDR3aa: CASSDGGGTDTQYF
CDR3nt: TGTGCCAGCAGTGACGGGGGGGGCACAGATACGCAGTATTTT
len: 14
v_gene: TRBV2
d_gene: TRBD2
j_gene: TRBJ2-3
abundance: NA

CDR3aa: CASSHGDTDTTGELFF
CDR3nt: TGCGCCAGCAGCCATGGCGATACGGACACCACCGGGGAGCTGTTTTTT
len: 16
v_gene: TRBV4-3
d_gene: NA
j_gene: TRBJ2-2
abundance: NA

CDR3aa: CASSPLLLGVGQPQHF
CDR3nt: TGTGCCAGCAGCCCCCTTTTACTGGGTGTGGGTCAGCCCCAGCATTTT
len: 16
v_gene: TRBV12-3/TRBV12-4
d_gene: NA
j_gene: TRBJ1-5
abundance: many

CDR3aa: CASSYVPEGNTEAFF
CDR3nt: TGTGCCAGCAGTTACGTCCCGGAAGGAAACACTGAAGCTTTCTTT
len: 15
v_gene: TRBV6-2/TRBV6-3
d_gene: NA
j_gene: TRBJ1-1
abundance: NA

CDR3aa: CASTGGRTNYGYTF
CDR3nt: TGTGCCAGCACCGGGGGGAGAACAAACTATGGCTACACCTTC
len: 14
v_gene: TRBV7-9
d_gene: NA
j_gene: TRBJ1-2
abundance: few

CDR3aa: CASSPWGGYTDTQYF
CDR3nt: TGTGCCAGCAGCCCCTGGGGGGGGTACACAGATACGCAGTATTTT
len: 15
v_gene: TRBV7-8
d_gene: TRBD2
j_gene: TRBJ2-3
abundance: NA

CDR3aa: CSAPRGRENTEAFF
CDR3nt: TGCAGTGCTCCTAGGGGGAGAGAGAACACTGAAGCTTTCTTT
len: 14
v_gene: TRBV20-1
d_gene: NA
j_gene: TRBJ1-1
abundance: NA

CDR3aa: CAIRRQENTEAFF
CDR3nt: TGTGCCATCCGGCGGCAGGAGAACACTGAAGCTTTCTTT
len: 13
v_gene: TRBV6-5
d_gene: NA
j_gene: TRBJ1-1
abundance: NA

CDR3aa: CARTLSGRAVEQFF
CDR3nt: TGTGCCCGCACTCTTAGCGGGAGGGCCGTTGAGCAGTTCTTC
len: 14
v_gene: TRBV30
d_gene: TRBD2
j_gene: TRBJ2-1
abundance: NA

CDR3aa: CASSWWGSPTDTQYF
CDR3nt: TGTGCCAGCAGTTGGTGGGGTAGTCCCACAGATACGCAGTATTTT
len: 15
v_gene: TRBV2
d_gene: NA
j_gene: TRBJ2-3
abundance: few

CDR3aa: CASSLYGNTDTQYF
CDR3nt: TGCGCCAGCAGCTTGTACGGCAACACAGATACGCAGTATTTT
len: 14
v_gene: TRBV5-1
d_gene: NA
j_gene: TRBJ2-3
abundance: NA

CDR3aa: CASSFGQDGNTPNNGYTF
CDR3nt: TGTGCCAGCAGCTTCGGACAGGACGGCAACACTCCTAACAATGGCTACACCTTC
len: 18
v_gene: TRBV21-1
d_gene: NA
j_gene: TRBJ1-2
abundance: NA

CDR3aa: CATSDSGEPLHF
CDR3nt: TGTGCCACCAGTGATTCGGGAGAACCCCTCCACTTT
len: 12
v_gene: TRBV24-1
d_gene: NA
j_gene: TRBJ1-6
abundance: many

CDR3aa: CASSQLWEQALSGNTIYF
CDR3nt: TGTGCCAGCAGCCAACTATGGGAACAGGCCCTCTCTGGAAACACCATATATTTT
len: 18
v_gene: TRBV3-1
d_gene: NA
j_gene: TRBJ1-3
abundance: few

CDR3aa: CASSAAVGYTDTQYF
CDR3nt: TGTGCCAGCAGCGCAGCGGTTGGCTACACAGATACGCAGTATTTT
len: 15
v_gene: TRBV11-3
d_gene: NA
j_gene: TRBJ2-3
abundance: NA

CDR3aa: CASSLGTTNTGELFF
CDR3nt: TGTGCCAGCAGCCTGGGGACAACGAACACCGGGGAGCTGTTTTTT
len: 15
v_gene: TRBV3-1
d_gene: NA
j_gene: TRBJ2-2
abundance: few

CDR3aa: CATSTSQGTDTQYF
CDR3nt: TGTGCCACCAGTACCTCCCAGGGAACAGATACGCAGTATTTT
len: 14
v_gene: TRBV24-1
d_gene: NA
j_gene: TRBJ2-3
abundance: NA

CDR3aa: CATATGGDGYTF
CDR3nt: TGTGCCACTGCCACAGGGGGCGATGGCTACACCTTC
len: 12
v_gene: TRBV24-1
d_gene: TRBD1
j_gene: TRBJ1-2
abundance: few

CDR3aa: CASSHRRTTMNTEAFF
CDR3nt: TGCGCCAGCAGCCACCGTAGGACGACCATGAACACTGAAGCTTTCTTT
len: 16
v_gene: TRBV4-1
d_gene: NA
j_gene: TRBJ1-1
abundance: few

CDR3aa: CASSSHLAAQETQYF
CDR3nt: TGCGCCAGCAGTTCGCATCTGGCGGCTCAAGAGACCCAGTACTTC
len: 15
v_gene: TRBV5-1
d_gene: NA
j_gene: TRBJ2-5
abundance: NA

CDR3aa: CSARGGTGGGDEKLFF
CDR3nt: TGCAGTGCTAGAGGAGGGACAGGGGGAGGAGATGAAAAACTGTTTTTT
len: 16
v_gene: TRBV20-1
d_gene: TRBD1
j_gene: TRBJ1-4
abundance: NA

CDR3aa: CSVELPGNQPQHF
CDR3nt: TGCAGCGTTGAGTTACCAGGGAATCAGCCCCAGCATTTT
len: 13
v_gene: TRBV29-1
d_gene: NA
j_gene: TRBJ1-5
abundance: NA

CDR3aa: CASRRPPRGTEAFF
CDR3nt: TGTGCCAGCAGGCGCCCACCACGGGGCACTGAAGCTTTCTTT
len: 14
v_gene: TRBV7-9
d_gene: NA
j_gene: TRBJ1-1
abundance: NA

CDR3aa: CASSLAGGSTEAFF
CDR3nt: TGTGCCAGCAGCTTAGCAGGCGGCTCCACTGAAGCTTTCTTT
len: 14
v_gene: TRBV7-6
d_gene: NA
j_gene: TRBJ1-1
abundance: NA

CDR3aa: CAREIEGYIQYF
CDR3nt: TGTGCCAGGGAAATAGAGGGGTACATTCAGTACTTC
len: 12
v_gene: TRBV25-1
d_gene: NA
j_gene: TRBJ2-4
abundance: NA

CDR3aa: CASSLESGTGTYEQYF
CDR3nt: TGTGCCAGCAGCTTAGAAAGCGGGACAGGCACCTACGAGCAGTACTTC
len: 16
v_gene: TRBV7-9
d_gene: NA
j_gene: TRBJ2-7
abundance: NA

CDR3aa: CAISESKGAYGYTF
CDR3nt: TGTGCCATCAGTGAGTCAAAGGGAGCCTATGGCTACACCTTC
len: 14
v_gene: TRBV10-3
d_gene: NA
j_gene: TRBJ1-2
abundance: few